The clone carrying this TCR beta chain showed up just a few times. Its specificity is not known. The study enrolled patients aged 18 to 65 with newly diagnosed hyperthyroidism of under 2 months' duration. Over 9 ml of fresh peripheral blood supplied the PBMCs. CDR1 and CDR2 from the germline V gene are GTSNPN and SVGIG (reference sequence). Losses at the gene ends were 4 bases for V and 5 bases for J; bases not matched to a gene: 6. The CDR3 extends over 14 amino acids. This entry belongs to a study of T cells in Graves' hyperthyroidism and ophthalmopathy. About the research overall: Peripheral blood was acquired at first diagnosis, ahead of any therapy whatsoever.

RNA transcripts provided the source from which TCR beta CDR3 regions were amplified. Primed by the HTBI set, a first-round RT-PCR was run on the TCR CDR3. TCRdb analysed the multiplex PCR reads with MiXCR anew, one entry per CDR3 protein. The sample has some 620,000 distinct CDR3 sequences; 15% to 20% are singletons. Overall study findings and caveats: Median prediction lead before ophthalmopathy onset was 5.5 to 7 months with the model.

The chain has TRBV30 and TRBJ2-2; 8 bases match TRBD2. The sample comprised blood. This sequence was found in a woman aged 30 to 39 with Graves' hyperthyroidism. The CDR3 coding sequence is TGTGCCTGGAAGAGCGGGAGTTTAACCGGGGAGCTGTTTTTT. Protein sequence: CAWKSGSLTGELFF.